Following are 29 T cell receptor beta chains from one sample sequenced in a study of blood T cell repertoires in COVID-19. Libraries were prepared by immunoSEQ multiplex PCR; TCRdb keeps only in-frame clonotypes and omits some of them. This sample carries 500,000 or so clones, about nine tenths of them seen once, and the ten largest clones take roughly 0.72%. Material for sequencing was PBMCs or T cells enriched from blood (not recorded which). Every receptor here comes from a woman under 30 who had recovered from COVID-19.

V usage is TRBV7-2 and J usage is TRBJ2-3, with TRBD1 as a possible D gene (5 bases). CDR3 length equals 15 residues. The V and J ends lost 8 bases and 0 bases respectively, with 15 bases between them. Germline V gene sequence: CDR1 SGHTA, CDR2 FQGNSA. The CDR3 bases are TGTGCCAGCTTATCTCAGGGCCCTAGCACAGATACGCAGTATTTT. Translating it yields CASLSQGPSTDTQYF.

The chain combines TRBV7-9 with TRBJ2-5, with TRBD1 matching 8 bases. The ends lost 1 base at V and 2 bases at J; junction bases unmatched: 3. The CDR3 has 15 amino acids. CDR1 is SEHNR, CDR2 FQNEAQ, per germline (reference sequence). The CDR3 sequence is CASSLVTGGQETQYF. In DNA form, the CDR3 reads TGTGCCAGCAGCTTAGTAACAGGGGGTCAAGAGACCCAGTACTTC.

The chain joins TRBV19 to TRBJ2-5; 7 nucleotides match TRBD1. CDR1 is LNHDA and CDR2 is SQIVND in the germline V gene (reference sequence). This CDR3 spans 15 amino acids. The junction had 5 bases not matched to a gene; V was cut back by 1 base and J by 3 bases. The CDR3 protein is CASSIGVTGEETQYF. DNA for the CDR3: TGTGCCAGTAGTATAGGAGTAACAGGGGAAGAGACCCAGTACTTC.

The CDR3 region is CASSTNIGDYNYGYTF. CDR3 sequence (DNA): TGCGCCAGCAGCACGAATATCGGAGACTATAACTATGGCTACACCTTC. The gene calls are TRBV4-1 and TRBJ1-2; D is unclear. This CDR3 comprises 16 residues. The germline gives CDR1 MGHRA, CDR2 YSYEKL. V lost 5 bases to trimming and J lost 1 base, with 17 bases between them.

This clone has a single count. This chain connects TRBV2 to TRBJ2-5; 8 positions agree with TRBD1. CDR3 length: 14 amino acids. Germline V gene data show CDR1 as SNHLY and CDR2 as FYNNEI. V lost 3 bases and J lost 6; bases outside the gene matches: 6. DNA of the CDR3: TGTGCCAGCAGTGAGCAGGACAGGGTTAAGACCCAGTACTTC. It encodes CASSEQDRVKTQYF.

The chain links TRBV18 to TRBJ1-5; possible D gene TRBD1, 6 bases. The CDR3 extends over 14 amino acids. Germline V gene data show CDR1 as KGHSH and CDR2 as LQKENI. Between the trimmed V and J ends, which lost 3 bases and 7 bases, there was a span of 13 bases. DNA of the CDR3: TGTGCCAGCTCACCTTCTCAGGGGAGCCAGCCCCAGCATTTT. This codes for CASSPSQGSQPQHF. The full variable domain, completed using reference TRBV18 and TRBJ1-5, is NAGVMQNPRHLVRRRGQEARLRCSPMKGHSHVYWYRQLPEEGLKFMVYLQKENIIDESGMPKERFSAEFPKEGPSILRIQQVVRGDSAAYFCASSPSQGSQPQHFGDGTRLSIL.

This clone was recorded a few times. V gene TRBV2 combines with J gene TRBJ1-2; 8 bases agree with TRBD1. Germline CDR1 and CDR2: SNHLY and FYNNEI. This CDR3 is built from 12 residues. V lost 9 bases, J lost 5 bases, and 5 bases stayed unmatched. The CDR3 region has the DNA TGTGCCAGATCACAGGGGGGATATGGCTACACCTTC. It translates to CARSQGGYGYTF. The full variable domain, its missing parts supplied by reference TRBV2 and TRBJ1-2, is EPEVTQTPSHQVTQMGQEVILRCVPISNHLYFYWYRQILGQKVEFLVSFYNNEISEKSEIFDDQFSVERPDGSNFTLKIRSTKLEDSAMYFCARSQGGYGYTFGSGTRLTVV.

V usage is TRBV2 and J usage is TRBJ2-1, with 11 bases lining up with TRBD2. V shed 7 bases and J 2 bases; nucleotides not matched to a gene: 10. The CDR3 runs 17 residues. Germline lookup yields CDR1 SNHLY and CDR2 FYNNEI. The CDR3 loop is CASNGASGGIPYNEQFF. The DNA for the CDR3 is TGTGCCAGCAACGGCGCTAGCGGGGGGATACCCTACAATGAGCAGTTCTTC.

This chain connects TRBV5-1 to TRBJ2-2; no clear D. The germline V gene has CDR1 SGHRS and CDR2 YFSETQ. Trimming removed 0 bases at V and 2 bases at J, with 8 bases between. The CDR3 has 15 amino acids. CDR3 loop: CASSLGLVNTGELFF. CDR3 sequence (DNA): TGCGCCAGCAGCTTGGGGCTAGTCAACACCGGGGAGCTGTTTTTT.

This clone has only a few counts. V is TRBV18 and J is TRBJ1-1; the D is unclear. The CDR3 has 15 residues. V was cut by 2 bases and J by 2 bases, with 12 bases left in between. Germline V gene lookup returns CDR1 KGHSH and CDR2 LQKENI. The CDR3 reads CASSPYSLDNTEAFF. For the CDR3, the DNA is TGTGCCAGCTCACCATACAGCCTTGACAACACTGAAGCTTTCTTT.

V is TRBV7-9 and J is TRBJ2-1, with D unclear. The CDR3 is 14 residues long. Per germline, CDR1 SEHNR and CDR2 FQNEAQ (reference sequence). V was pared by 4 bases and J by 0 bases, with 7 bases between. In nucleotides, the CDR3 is TGTGCCAGCAGCTCACTTAGCTCCTACAATGAGCAGTTCTTC. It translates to CASSSLSSYNEQFF. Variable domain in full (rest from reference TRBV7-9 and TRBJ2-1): DTGVSQNPRHKITKRGQNVTFRCDPISEHNRLYWYRQTLGQGPEFLTYFQNEAQLEKSRLLSDRFSAERPKGSFSTLEIQRTEQGDSAMYLCASSSLSSYNEQFFGPGTRLTVL.

The chain's CDR3 is CASSRGSYGYTF. CDR3 bases: TGTGCCAGCAGTAGGGGGAGCTATGGCTACACCTTC. The chain joins TRBV6-5 to TRBJ1-2, with TRBD1 as a possible D gene (6 bases). This CDR3 comprises 12 residues. Germline V gene sequence: CDR1 MNHEY, CDR2 SVGAGI. The germline V and J ends were trimmed by 5 bases and 4 bases, with 8 bases remaining between them.

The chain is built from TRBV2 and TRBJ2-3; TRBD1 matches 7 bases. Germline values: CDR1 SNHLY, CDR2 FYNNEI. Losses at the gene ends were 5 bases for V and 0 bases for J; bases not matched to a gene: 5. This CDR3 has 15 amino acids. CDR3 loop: CASSPDRESTDTQYF. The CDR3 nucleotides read TGTGCCAGCAGTCCTGACAGGGAGAGCACAGATACGCAGTATTTT.

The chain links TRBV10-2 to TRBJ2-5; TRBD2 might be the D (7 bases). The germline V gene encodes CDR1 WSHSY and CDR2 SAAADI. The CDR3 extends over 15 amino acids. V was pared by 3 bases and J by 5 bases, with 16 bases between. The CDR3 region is CASSDNGGAGETQYF. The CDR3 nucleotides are TGCGCCAGCAGTGATAATGGGGGGGCGGGTGAGACCCAGTACTTC.

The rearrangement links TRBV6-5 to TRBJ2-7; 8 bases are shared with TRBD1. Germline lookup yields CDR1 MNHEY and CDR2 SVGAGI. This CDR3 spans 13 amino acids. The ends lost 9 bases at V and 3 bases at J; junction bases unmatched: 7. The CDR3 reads CASTRGQYYEQYF. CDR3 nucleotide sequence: TGTGCCAGTACCAGGGGGCAATACTACGAGCAGTACTTC.

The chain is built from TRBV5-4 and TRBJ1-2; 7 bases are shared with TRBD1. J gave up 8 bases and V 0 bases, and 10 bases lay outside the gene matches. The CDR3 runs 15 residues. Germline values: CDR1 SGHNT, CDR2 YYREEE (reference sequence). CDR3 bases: TGTGCCAGCAGCTTGGCCGTAAAGGGGGCGCCCGGCTACACCTTC. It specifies CASSLAVKGAPGYTF.

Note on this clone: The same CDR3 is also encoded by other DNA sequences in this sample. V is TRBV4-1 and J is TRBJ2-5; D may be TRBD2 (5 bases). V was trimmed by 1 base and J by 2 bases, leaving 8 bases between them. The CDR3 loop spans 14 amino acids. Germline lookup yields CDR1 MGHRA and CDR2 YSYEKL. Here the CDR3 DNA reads TGCGCCAGCAGCCAAGGAGCGGATCAAGAGACCCAGTACTTC. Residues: CASSQGADQETQYF.

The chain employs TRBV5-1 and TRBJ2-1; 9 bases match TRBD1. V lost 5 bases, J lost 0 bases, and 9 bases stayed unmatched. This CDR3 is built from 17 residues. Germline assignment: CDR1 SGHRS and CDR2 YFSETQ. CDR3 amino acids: CASSPGTGTSSYNEQFF. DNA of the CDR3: TGCGCCAGCAGTCCCGGGACAGGGACCAGCTCCTACAATGAGCAGTTCTTC.

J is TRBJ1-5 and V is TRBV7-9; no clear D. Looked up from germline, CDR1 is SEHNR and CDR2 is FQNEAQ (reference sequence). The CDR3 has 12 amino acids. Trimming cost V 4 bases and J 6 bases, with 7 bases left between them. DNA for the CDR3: TGTGCCAGCAGCTCGTCTTTTCAGCCCCAGCATTTT. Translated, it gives CASSSSFQPQHF.

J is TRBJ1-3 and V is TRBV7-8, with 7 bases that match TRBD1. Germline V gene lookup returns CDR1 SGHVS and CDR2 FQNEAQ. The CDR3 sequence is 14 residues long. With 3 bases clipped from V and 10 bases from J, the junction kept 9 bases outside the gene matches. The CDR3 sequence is CASSFRTGRITIYF. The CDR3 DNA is TGTGCCAGCAGCTTCAGGACAGGCAGGATAACCATATATTTT.

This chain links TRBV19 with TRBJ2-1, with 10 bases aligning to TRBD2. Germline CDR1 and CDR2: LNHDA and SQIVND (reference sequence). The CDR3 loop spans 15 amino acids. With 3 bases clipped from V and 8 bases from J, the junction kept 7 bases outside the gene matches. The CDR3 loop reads CASSIGTSDTYEQFF. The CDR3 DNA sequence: TGTGCCAGTAGTATCGGGACTAGCGATACCTATGAGCAGTTCTTC.

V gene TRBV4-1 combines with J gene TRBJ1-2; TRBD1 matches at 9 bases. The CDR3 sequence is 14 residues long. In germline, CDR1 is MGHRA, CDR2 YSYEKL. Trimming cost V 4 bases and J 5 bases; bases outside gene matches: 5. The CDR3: CASSPRDRDYGYTF. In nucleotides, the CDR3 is TGCGCCAGCAGCCCCCGGGACAGGGATTATGGCTACACCTTC.

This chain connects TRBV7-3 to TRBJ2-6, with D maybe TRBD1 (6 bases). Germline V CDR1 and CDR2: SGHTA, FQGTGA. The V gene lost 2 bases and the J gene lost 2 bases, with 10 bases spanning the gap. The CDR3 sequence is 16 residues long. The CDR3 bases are TGTGCCAGCAGCTTACCCTCAGGGGCTGGGGCCAACGTCCTGACTTTC. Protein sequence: CASSLPSGAGANVLTF.

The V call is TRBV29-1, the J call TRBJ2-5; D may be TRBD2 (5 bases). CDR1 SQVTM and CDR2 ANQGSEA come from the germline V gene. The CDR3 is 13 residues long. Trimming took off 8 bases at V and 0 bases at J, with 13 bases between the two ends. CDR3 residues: CSPYVAYQETQYF. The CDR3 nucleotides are TGCAGCCCATATGTAGCGTACCAAGAGACCCAGTACTTC.

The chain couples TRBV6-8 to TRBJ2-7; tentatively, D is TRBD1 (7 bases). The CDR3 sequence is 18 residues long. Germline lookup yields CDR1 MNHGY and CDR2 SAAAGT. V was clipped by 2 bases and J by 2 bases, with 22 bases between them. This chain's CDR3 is CASSYLSKRTGGAYEQYF. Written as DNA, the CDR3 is TGTGCCAGCAGTTACCTATCGAAGAGGACAGGCGGGGCCTACGAGCAGTACTTC.

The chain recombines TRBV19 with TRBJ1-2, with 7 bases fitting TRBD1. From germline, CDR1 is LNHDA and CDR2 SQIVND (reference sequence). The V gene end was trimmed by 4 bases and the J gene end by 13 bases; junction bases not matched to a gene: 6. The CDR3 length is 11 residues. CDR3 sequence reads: CASSTDRTTTF. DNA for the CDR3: TGTGCCAGTAGTACGGACAGGACAACCACCTTC.

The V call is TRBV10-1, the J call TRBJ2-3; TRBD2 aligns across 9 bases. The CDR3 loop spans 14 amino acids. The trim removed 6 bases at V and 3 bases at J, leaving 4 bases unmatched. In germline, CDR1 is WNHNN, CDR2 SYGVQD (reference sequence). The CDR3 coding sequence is TGCGCCAGCAGGGCGGGGGGGCCGACAGATACGCAGTATTTT. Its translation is CASRAGGPTDTQYF.

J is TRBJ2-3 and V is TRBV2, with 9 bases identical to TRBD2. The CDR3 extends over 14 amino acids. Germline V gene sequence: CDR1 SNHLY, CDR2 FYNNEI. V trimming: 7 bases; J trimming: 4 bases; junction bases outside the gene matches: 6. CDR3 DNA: TGTGCCAGCACCCCGGGACTAGCTTCAGATACGCAGTATTTT. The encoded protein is CASTPGLASDTQYF.

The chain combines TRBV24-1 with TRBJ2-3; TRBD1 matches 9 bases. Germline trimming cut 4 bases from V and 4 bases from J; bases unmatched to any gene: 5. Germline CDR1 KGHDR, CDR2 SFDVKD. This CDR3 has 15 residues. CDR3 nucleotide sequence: TGTGCCACCAGTGACTCGGGACAGGGAGCAGATACGCAGTATTTT. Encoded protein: CATSDSGQGADTQYF.